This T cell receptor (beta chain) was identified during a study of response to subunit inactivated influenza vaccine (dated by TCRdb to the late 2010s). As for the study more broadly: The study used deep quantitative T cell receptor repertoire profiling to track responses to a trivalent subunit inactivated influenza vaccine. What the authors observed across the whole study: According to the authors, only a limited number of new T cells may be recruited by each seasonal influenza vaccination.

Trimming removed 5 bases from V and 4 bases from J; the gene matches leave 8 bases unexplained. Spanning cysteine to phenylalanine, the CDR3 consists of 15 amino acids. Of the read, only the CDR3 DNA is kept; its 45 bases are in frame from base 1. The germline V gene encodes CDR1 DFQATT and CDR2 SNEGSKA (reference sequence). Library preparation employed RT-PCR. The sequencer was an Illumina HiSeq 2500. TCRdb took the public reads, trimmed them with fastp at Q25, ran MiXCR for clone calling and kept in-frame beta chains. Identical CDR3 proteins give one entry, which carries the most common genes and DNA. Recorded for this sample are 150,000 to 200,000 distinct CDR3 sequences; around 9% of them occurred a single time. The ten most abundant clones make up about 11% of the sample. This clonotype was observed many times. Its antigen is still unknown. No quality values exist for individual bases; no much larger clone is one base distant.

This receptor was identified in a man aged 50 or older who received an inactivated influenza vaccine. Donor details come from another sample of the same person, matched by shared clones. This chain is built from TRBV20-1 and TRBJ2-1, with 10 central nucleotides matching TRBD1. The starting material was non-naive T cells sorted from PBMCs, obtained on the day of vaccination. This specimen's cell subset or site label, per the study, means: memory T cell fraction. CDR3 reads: CSAGSGTGVYNEQFF. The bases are TGCAGTGCTGGATCCGGGACAGGGGTTTACAATGAGCAGTTCTTC.